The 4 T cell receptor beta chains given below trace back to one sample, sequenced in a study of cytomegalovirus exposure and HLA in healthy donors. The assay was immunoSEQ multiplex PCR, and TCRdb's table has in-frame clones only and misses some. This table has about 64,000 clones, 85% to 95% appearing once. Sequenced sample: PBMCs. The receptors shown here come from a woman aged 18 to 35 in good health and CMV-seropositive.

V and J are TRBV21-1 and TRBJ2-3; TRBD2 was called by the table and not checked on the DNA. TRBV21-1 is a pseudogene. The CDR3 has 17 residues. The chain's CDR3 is CASSKVLLAGDRGAQYF. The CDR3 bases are TGTGCCAGCAGCAAAGTACTACTAGCGGGTGACCGTGGTGCGCAGTATTTT.

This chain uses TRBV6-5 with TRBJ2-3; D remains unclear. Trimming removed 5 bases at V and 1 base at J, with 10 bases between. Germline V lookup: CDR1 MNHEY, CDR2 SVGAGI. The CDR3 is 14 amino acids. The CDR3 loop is CASSDPGGTDTQYF. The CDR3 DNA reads TGTGCCAGCAGTGATCCAGGTGGCACAGATACGCAGTATTTT.

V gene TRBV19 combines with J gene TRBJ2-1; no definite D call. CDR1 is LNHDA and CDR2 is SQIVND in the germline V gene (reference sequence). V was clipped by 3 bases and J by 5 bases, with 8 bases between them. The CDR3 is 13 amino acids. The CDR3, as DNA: TGTGCCAGTAGTATCTCCCTAAACAATGAGCAGTTCTTC. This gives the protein CASSISLNNEQFF.

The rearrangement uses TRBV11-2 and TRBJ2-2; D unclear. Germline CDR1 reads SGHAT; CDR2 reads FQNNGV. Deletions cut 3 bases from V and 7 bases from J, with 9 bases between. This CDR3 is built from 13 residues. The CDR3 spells CASSLMAVGELFF. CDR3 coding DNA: TGTGCCAGCAGCTTGATGGCCGTCGGGGAGCTGTTTTTT.